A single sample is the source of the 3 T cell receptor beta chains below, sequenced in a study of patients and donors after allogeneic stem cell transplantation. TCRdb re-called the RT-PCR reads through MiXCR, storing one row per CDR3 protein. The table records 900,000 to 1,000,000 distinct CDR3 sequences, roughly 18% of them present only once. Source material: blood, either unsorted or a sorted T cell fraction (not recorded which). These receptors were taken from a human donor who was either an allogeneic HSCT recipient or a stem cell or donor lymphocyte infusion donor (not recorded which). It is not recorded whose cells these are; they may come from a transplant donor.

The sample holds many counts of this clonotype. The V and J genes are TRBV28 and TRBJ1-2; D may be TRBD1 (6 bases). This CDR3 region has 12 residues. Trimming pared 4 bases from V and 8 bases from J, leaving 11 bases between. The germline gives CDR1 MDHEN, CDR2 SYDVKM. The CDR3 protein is CASSSAGQGYTF. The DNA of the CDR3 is TGTGCCAGCAGTTCCGCCGGACAGGGCTACACCTTC.

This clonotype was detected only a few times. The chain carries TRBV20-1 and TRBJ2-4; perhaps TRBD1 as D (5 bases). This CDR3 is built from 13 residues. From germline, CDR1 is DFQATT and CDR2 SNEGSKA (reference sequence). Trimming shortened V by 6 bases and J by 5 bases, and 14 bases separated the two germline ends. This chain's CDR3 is CSAWRQPENIQYF. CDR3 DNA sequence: TGCAGTGCCTGGAGACAGCCTGAAAACATTCAGTACTTC.

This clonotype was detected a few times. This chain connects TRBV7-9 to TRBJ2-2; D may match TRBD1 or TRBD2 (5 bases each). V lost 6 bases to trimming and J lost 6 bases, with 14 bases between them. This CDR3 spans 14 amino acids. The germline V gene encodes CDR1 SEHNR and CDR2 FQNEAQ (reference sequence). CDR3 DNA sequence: TGTGCCAGCAGGTTTATCGGGGCGGCCGGGGAGCTGTTTTTT. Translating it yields CASRFIGAAGELFF. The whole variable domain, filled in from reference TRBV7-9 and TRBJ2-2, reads DTGVSQNPRHKITKRGQNVTFRCDPISEHNRLYWYRQTLGQGPEFLTYFQNEAQLEKSRLLSDRFSAERPKGSFSTLEIQRTEQGDSAMYLCASRFIGAAGELFFGEGSRLTVL.